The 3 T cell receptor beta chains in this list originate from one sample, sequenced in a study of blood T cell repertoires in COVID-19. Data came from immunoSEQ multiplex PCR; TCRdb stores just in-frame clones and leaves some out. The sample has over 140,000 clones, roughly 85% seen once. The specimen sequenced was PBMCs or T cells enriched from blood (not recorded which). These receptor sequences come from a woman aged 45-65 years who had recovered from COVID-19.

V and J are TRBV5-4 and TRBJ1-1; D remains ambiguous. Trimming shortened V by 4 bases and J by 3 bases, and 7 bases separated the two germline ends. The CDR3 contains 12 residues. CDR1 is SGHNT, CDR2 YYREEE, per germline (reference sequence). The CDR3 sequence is CASSAEDTEAFF. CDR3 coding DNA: TGTGCCAGCAGCGCCGAGGACACTGAAGCTTTCTTT.

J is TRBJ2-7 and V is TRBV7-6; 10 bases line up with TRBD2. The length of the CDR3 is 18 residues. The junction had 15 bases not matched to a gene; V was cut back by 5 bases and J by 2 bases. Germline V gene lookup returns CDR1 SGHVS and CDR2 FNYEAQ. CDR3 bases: TGTGCCAGCAGCCCTCAGGGTTGGAGCGGGAGGGACACCTACGAGCAGTACTTC. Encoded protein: CASSPQGWSGRDTYEQYF.

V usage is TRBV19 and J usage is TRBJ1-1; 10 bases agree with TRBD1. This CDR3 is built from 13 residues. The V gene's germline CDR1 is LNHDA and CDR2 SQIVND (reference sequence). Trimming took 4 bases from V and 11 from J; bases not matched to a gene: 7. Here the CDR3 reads CASSKDRGLLAFF. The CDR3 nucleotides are TGTGCCAGTAGTAAAGACAGGGGGCTTTTGGCTTTCTTT.